This TCR beta chain was captured by sequencing in a study of T cell responses to AZD1222 COVID-19 vaccine. Study-level findings and limits: At baseline, just five to seven AZD1222 recipients tested seropositive. The repertoires were collected only after the peak T cell response. Spike-specific TCR breadth and depth grew following two AZD1222 doses.

The table came from immunoSEQ multiplex PCR; TCRdb's copy has only in-frame clones and leaves some out. In the table there are about 99,000 clones, roughly 88% of which are singletons. Concerning this clone: As yet, its antigen is unknown.

CDR1 and CDR2 from the germline V gene are SGHRS and YFSETQ. The CDR3 has 11 amino acids. V lost 4 bases and J 1 base, leaving 2 bases between the germline ends. The sample consisted of peripheral blood, taken on day 0 of AZD1222 vaccination. The sequence was obtained from an adult in good health. The rearrangement joins TRBV5-1 to TRBJ2-5, with D unresolved. This CDR3 is CASSIQETQYF. The DNA for the CDR3 is TGCGCCAGCAGCATCCAAGAGACCCAGTACTTC.